The sample holds many counts of the clone carrying this T cell receptor beta chain. No antigen is known for it. The data belong to a study of spatial heterogeneity in lung cancer. On the study more broadly: More beta-chain than alpha-chain sequences were consistently detected. Matched bulk RNA-seq provided a T cell module score, and TCR transcript counts in tumor regions correlated strongly with it. Study conclusions and caveats: Counts of expanded alpha and beta TCRs within tumors tracked the tumor nonsynonymous mutation count.

TCRdb reanalysed the 5' RACE reads using MiXCR and keeps one entry per CDR3 protein. Among approximately 11,000 distinct CDR3 sequences, about an eighth were seen once, and the ten largest hold more than 10%. The germline CDR1 and CDR2 sequences are SGHRS and YFSETQ. Trimming took 0 bases from V and 2 from J, leaving 11 bases between them. The CDR3 consists of 15 residues. Specified time point: sample taken at primary tumor resection. The donor population consisted of some 67 patients with untreated, early-stage non-small cell lung cancer. No cell sorting; template was whole RNA from tumor, lung tissue or PBMC.

The source was lung tumor tissue, collected at surgery. The receptor comes from a female donor with early-stage non-small cell lung cancer. The chain joins TRBV5-1 to TRBJ1-2; no firm D call. The CDR3 DNA reads TGCGCCAGCAGCTTGGGAGGGAGAGTCAACTATGGCTACACCTTC. Its translation is CASSLGGRVNYGYTF.